These 5 T cell receptor beta chains originate from one sample sequenced in a study of regulatory T cells in long-lasting Graves disease. Time point indicated: newly diagnosed GD, antithyroid drugs for less than 3 months. From PBMCs, RNA was extracted and then used to make the TCR library. Relying on iRepertoire HTBI primers and Arm-PCR of CDR3 regions, the team built TCR beta libraries. TCRdb processed the multiplex PCR reads anew with MiXCR; each CDR3 protein has one entry. The table has around 450,000 distinct CDR3 sequences, 15% seen once. These data also featured in a second study, about T cells in Graves' hyperthyroidism and ophthalmopathy.

The material was peripheral blood mononuclear cells (PBMCs), obtained at new diagnosis, from a patient treated with antithyroid drugs. The receptors come from a woman under 40 with Graves disease.

This clonotype was recorded many times. This chain joins TRBV11-1 and TRBJ2-1; TRBD2 agrees at 10 bases. The CDR3 has 18 amino acids. The germline CDR1 and CDR2 sequences are SGHAT and FQDESV (reference sequence). The V segment lost 7 bases and the J segment 6 bases; nucleotides outside the gene matches: 18. The CDR3 is CASTPWGSNGLAANEQFF. The CDR3 bases are TGTGCCAGCACCCCGTGGGGGAGTAACGGACTAGCGGCCAATGAGCAGTTCTTC.

At least ten counts were recorded for this clonotype. V usage is TRBV27 and J usage is TRBJ2-7, with D maybe TRBD1 (6 bases). CDR1 and CDR2 (germline): MNHEY, SMNVEV (reference sequence). This CDR3 comprises 13 residues. V was pared by 3 bases and J by 4 bases, with 10 bases between. This chain's CDR3 is CASSFRTEYEQYF. CDR3 coding DNA: TGTGCCAGCAGTTTCCGGACAGAGTACGAGCAGTACTTC.

This clonotype appeared many times. The chain uses TRBV6-1 and TRBJ2-5; maybe TRBD1 (7 bases). V was pared by 7 bases and J by 4 bases, with 13 bases between. CDR1 is MNHNS and CDR2 is SASEGT in the germline V gene. This CDR3 has 13 amino acids. Here the CDR3 reads CASKGQGGETQYF. CDR3 bases: TGTGCCAGCAAAGGGCAGGGGGGAGAGACCCAGTACTTC.

This clonotype showed up just a few times. The gene calls are TRBV6-1 and TRBJ2-3, with a weak D call TRBD2 (5 bases). Germline CDR1 is MNHNS and CDR2 is SASEGT. V was clipped by 2 bases and J by 4 bases, with 13 bases between them. The CDR3 covers 15 residues. Here the CDR3 reads CASSETSISADTQYF. CDR3 sequence (DNA): TGTGCCAGCAGTGAAACTAGTATTTCCGCAGATACGCAGTATTTT.

The table lists this clonotype with many counts. The gene calls are TRBV3-1 and TRBJ2-5; D is undetermined. This CDR3 contains 14 residues. Between the trimmed V and J ends, which lost 4 bases and 6 bases, there was a span of 15 bases. CDR1 is LGHDT, CDR2 YNNKEL, per germline (reference sequence). The CDR3 DNA is TGTGCCAGCAGCCGCCAATCCTCCGTGAAGACCCAGTACTTC. It is translated as CASSRQSSVKTQYF.